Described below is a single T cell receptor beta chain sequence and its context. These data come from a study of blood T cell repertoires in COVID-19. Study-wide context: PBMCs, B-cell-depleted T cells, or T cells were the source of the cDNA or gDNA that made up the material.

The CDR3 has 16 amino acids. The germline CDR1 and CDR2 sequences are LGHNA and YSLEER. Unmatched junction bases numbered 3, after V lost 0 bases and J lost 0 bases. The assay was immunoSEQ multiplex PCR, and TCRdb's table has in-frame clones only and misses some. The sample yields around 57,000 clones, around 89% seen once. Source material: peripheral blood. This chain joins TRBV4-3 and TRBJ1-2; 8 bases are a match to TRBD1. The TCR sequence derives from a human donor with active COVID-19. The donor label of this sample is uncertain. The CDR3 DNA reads TGCGCCAGCAGCCAAGAAAACAGGGGGGCTAACTATGGCTACACCTTC. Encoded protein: CASSQENRGANYGYTF.